This T cell receptor beta chain was documented in a study of blood T cell repertoires in COVID-19. In the study overall: Sources were T cells, B-cell-depleted T cells, or PBMCs; the material itself was cDNA or gDNA.

The CDR3 length is 13 residues. The V gene lost 4 bases and the J gene lost 7 bases, with 11 bases spanning the gap. Germline assignment: CDR1 WNHNN and CDR2 SYGVQD (reference sequence). Clinical histories supplied by participants themselves formed the basis of cohort assignment. In Cohort 3, a recovered donor had either two negative PCRs, clearance, or symptom resolution. Per the study methods: Estimated nucleated cell counts came from reference gene primer amplification. Measured with immunoSEQ multiplex PCR; TCRdb has only the in-frame clones, and not every one. V, J and clone size are taken as reported in that table, and D and trimming were inferred from the DNA itself. The sample yields around 450,000 clones, around 90% seen once.

The chain joins TRBV10-1 to TRBJ2-1; D is perhaps TRBD2 (6 bases). Sequencing was performed on PBMCs or T cells enriched from blood (not recorded which). This TCR came from a woman aged 18-35 years who had recovered from COVID-19. CDR3 protein: CASSALAGNEQFF. The DNA for the CDR3 is TGCGCCAGCAGTGCCCTGGCGGGGAATGAGCAGTTCTTC.